This TCR beta chain was observed in a study of T cells after posttransplantation cyclophosphamide. Cyclophosphamide on days +3 and +4 followed busulfan-fludarabine conditioning and a marrow graft. The table came from immunoSEQ multiplex PCR; TCRdb's copy has only in-frame clones and leaves some out. This sample has fewer than 20,000 clones; 74% occur once, and the top ten carry 25% to 35%. General study findings and limits: Recipient CMV seropositivity and CMV reactivation strongly tracked TRB clonality.

As regards this clone: Its antigen is undetermined.

There are 16 residues in the CDR3. J lost 2 bases, V lost 3 bases, and 1 base had no gene match. Germline values: CDR1 MGHRA, CDR2 YSYEKL. The specimen was PBMCs, collected after an allogeneic stem cell transplant with post-transplant cyclophosphamide. The clonotype was recovered from a male patient aged 30 to 40 who received an allogeneic stem cell transplant from a related donor, was CMV-positive, and had acute GVHD only. A share of the T cells may be of graft donor origin. The J gene is TRBJ1-4, the V gene TRBV4-1; TRBD1 agrees at 12 bases. CDR3 region: CASSQGQGATNEKLFF. The CDR3 DNA is TGCGCCAGCAGCCAGGGACAGGGGGCGACTAATGAAAAACTGTTTTTT.